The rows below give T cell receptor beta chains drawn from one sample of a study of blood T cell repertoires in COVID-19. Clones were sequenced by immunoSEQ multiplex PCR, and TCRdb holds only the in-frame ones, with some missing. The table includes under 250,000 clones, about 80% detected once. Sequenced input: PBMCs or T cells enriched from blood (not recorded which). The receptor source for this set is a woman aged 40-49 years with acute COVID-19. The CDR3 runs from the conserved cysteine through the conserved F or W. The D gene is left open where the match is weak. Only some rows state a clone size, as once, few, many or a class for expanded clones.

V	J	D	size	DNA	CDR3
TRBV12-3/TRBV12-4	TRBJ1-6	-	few	TGTGCCAGCTCGGGGGGTATTAATTCACCCCTCCACTTT	CASSGGINSPLHF
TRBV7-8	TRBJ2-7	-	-	TGTGCCAGCTCCCCGACGGGCCGGGACATCTCCTACGAGCAGTACTTC	CASSPTGRDISYEQYF
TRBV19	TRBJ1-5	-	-	TGTGCCAGTAGTATTGAGGCAGGGAACCTTCATCAGCCCCAGCATTTT	CASSIEAGNLHQPQHF
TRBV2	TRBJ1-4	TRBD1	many	TGTGCCAGCAAATTGACAGGGGCTAATGAAAAACTGTTTTTT	CASKLTGANEKLFF
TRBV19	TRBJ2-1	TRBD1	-	TGTGCCAGTAGGTCCGGGACAGGGTACAATGAGCAGTTCTTC	CASRSGTGYNEQFF
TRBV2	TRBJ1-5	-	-	TGTGCCAGCAGTGAAGACAGGGTCGGTCAGCCCCAGCATTTT	CASSEDRVGQPQHF
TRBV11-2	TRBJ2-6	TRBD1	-	TGTGCCAGCAGCTCGATATCCGGGGACAGGGTCTATAGGGCCAACGTCCTGACTTTC	CASSSISGDRVYRANVLTF
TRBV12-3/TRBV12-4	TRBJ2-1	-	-	TGTGCCAGCAGTTCCAACAATGAGCAGTTCTTC	CASSSNNEQFF
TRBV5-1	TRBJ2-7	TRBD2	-	TGCGCCAGCAGCCCCTGGCCGGGACTAGCGGGAGGCACCTACGAGCAGTACTTC	CASSPWPGLAGGTYEQYF
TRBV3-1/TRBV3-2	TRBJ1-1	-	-	TGTGCCAGCAGCCCTCCTCCCGGGAGCAGGGACACTGAAGCTTTCTTT	CASSPPPGSRDTEAFF
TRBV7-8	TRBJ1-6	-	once	TGTGCCAGCAGCTTTCAGGGCGGCTATTCGCGGTCACCCCTCCACTTT	CASSFQGGYSRSPLHF
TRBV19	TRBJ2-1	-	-	TGTGCCAGTACCCTCGGAGGGAGGGGGTACAATGAGCAGTTCTTC	CASTLGGRGYNEQFF
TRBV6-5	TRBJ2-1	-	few	TGTGCCAGCAGTTACTTTTACGGGAAGCAGTTCTTC	CASSYFYGKQFF
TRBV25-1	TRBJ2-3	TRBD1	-	TGTGCCAGCAGTGAGACAGGGACAGATACGCAGTATTTT	CASSETGTDTQYF
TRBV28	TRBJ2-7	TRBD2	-	TGTGCCAGCAGTTCCCGACTAGCGGACCCCTACGAGCAGTACTTC	CASSSRLADPYEQYF
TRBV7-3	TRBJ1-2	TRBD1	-	TGTGCCAGCAGCTTAAAACCCGGGACAGCTAATGGCTACACCTTC	CASSLKPGTANGYTF
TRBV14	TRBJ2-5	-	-	TGTGCCAGCAGCCAAGATGAGGGTCCCCAAGAGACCCAGTACTTC	CASSQDEGPQETQYF
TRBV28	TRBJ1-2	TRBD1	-	TGTGCCAGCAGACCGGAGACAGGGGGCATCGGAAACTATGGCTACACCTTC	CASRPETGGIGNYGYTF
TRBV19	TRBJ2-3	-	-	TGTGCCAGTAGGGACTTCTTTTCTTCTGCCACAGATACGCAGTATTTT	CASRDFFSSATDTQYF
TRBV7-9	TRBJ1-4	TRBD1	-	TGTGCCAGCAGCTTCCTTACAGGGGAGAGGGAAAAACTGTTTTTT	CASSFLTGEREKLFF
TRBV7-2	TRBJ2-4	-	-	TGTGCCAGCAGAAAGGCTGGAGAAAACATTCAGTACTTC	CASRKAGENIQYF
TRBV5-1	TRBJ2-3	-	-	TGCGCCAGCAGCTTGGCCCCTGACAGTAGCACAGATACGCAGTATTTT	CASSLAPDSSTDTQYF
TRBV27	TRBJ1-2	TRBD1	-	TGTGCCAGCAGGCAAGACAGGGCCCCCTCCTACTATGGCTACACCTTC	CASRQDRAPSYYGYTF